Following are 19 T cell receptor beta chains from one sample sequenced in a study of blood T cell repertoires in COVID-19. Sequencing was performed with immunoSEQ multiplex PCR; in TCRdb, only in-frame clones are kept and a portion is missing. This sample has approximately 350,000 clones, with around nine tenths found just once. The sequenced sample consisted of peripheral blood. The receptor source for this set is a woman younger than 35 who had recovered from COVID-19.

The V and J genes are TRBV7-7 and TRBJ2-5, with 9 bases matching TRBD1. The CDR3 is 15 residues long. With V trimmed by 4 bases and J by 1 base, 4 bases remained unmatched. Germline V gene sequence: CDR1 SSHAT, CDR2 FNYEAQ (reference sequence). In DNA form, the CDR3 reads TGTGCCAGCAGCTCCGGACAGGGGAGCCAAGAGACCCAGTACTTC. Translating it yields CASSSGQGSQETQYF.

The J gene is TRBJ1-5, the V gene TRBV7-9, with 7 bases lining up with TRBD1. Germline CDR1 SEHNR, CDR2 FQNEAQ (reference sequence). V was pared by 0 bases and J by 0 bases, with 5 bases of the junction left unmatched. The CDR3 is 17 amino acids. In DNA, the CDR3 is TGTGCCAGCAGCTTAGCGAGGACAGGTTATAGCAATCAGCCCCAGCATTTT. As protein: CASSLARTGYSNQPQHF.

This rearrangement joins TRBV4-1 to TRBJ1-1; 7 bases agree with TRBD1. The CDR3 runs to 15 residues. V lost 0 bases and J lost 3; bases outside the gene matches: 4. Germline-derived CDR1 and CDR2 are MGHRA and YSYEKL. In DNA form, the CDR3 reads TGCGCCAGCAGCCAAGAGTTGACAGGGTACACTGAAGCTTTCTTT. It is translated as CASSQELTGYTEAFF.

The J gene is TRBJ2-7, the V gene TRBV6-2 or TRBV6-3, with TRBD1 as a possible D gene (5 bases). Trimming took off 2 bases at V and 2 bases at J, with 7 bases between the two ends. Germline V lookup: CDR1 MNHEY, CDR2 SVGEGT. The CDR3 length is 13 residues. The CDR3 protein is CASSYGQTYEQYV. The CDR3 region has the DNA TGTGCCAGCAGTTACGGACAAACCTACGAGCAGTACGTC.

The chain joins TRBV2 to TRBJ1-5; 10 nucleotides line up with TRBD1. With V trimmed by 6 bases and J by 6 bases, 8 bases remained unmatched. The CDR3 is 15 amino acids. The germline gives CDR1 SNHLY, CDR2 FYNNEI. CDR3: CASSEWTGGTQPQHF. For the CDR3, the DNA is TGTGCCAGCAGCGAATGGACAGGGGGTACTCAGCCCCAGCATTTT.

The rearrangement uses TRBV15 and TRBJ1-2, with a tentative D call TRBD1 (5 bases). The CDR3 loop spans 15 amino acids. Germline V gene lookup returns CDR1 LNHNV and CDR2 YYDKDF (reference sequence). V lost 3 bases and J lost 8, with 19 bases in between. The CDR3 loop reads CATSRDPGTPDGYTF. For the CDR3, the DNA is TGTGCCACCAGCAGGGATCCAGGGACTCCTGACGGCTACACCTTC.

The DNA for the CDR3 is TGTGCCACCAGCGTCAGGGCGCTGTCGCGACTAGCGGGAGGTCTTAAAACTAGCACAGATACGCAGTATTTT. Its translation: CATSVRALSRLAGGLKTSTDTQYF. The chain couples TRBV15 to TRBJ2-3; 13 bases map to TRBD2. The V and J ends lost 5 bases and 0 bases, in that order; junction bases with no gene match: 26. The CDR3 covers 24 residues. Germline CDR1 LNHNV, CDR2 YYDKDF (reference sequence).

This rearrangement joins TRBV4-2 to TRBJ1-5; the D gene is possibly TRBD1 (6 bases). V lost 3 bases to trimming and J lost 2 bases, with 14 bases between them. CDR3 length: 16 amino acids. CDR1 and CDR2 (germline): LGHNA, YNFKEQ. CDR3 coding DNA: TGTGCCAGCAGCCAGGCTTCAGGGGCGGGCAATCAGCCCCAGCATTTT. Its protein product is CASSQASGAGNQPQHF.

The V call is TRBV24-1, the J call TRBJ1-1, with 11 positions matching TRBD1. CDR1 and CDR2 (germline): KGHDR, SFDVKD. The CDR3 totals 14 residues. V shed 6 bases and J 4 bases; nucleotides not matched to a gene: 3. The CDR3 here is CATSRTGGSTEAFF. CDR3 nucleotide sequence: TGTGCCACCAGTCGGACAGGGGGCTCCACTGAAGCTTTCTTT.

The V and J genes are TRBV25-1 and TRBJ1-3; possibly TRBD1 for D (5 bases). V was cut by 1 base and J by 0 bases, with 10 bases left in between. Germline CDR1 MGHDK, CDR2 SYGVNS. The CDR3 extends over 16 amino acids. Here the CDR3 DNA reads TGTGCCAGCAGTGAATGGGGCGGGGTCTCTGGAAACACCATATATTTT. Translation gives CASSEWGGVSGNTIYF.

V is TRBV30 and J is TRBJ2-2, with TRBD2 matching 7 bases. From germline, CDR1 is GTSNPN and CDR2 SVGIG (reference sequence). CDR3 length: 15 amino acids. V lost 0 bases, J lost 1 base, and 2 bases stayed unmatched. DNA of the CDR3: TGTGCCTGGAGTGTTCTAGCGGTGAACACCGGGGAGCTGTTTTTT. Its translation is CAWSVLAVNTGELFF.

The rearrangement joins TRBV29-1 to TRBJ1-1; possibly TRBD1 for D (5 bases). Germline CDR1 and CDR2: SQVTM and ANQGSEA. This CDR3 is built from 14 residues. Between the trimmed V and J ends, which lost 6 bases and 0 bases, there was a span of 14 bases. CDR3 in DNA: TGCAGCGTCCAAACAGGAATTATGAACACTGAAGCTTTCTTT. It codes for CSVQTGIMNTEAFF.

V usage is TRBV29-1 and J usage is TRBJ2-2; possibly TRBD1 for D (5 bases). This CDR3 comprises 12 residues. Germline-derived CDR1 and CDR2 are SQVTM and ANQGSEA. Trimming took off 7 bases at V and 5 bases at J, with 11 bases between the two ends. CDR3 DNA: TGCAGCGGCATTAGGGGAACCGGGGAGCTGTTTTTT. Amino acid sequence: CSGIRGTGELFF.

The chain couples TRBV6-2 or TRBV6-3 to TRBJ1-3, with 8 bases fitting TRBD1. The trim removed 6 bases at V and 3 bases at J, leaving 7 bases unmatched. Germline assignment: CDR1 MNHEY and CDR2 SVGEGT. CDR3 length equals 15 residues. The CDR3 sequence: CASSKPDRVGNTIYF. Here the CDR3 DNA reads TGTGCCAGCAGCAAGCCGGACAGGGTTGGAAACACCATATATTTT.

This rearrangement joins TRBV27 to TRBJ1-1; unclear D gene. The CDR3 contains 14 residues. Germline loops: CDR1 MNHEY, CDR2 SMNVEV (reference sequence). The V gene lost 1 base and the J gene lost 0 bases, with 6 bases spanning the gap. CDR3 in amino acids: CASSLLSVNTEAFF. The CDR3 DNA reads TGTGCCAGCAGTTTATTGAGTGTGAACACTGAAGCTTTCTTT.

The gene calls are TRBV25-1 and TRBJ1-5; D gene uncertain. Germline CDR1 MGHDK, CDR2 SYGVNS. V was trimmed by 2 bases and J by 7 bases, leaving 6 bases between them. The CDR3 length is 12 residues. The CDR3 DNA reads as TGTGCCAGCAGTGAAGGGCTCCAGCCCCAGCATTTT. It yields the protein CASSEGLQPQHF.

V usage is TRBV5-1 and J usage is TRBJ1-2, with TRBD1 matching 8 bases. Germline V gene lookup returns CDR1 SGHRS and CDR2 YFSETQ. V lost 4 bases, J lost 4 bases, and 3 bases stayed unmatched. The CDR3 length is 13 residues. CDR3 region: CASSIGTGYGYTF. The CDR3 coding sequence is TGCGCCAGCAGCATAGGGACAGGCTATGGCTACACCTTC.

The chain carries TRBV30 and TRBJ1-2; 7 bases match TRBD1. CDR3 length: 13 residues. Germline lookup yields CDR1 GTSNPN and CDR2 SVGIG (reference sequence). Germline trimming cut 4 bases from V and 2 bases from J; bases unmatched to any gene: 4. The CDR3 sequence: CAWITGANYGYTF. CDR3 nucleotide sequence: TGTGCCTGGATAACAGGGGCCAACTATGGCTACACCTTC.

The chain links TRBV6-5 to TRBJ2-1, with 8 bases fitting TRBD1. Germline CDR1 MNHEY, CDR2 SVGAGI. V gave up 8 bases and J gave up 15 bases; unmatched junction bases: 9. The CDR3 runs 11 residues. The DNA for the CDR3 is TGTGCCAGCTCTGATGGACAGGGTAGGTTCTTC. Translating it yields CASSDGQGRFF.